This T cell receptor (beta chain) was profiled in a study of CD8 T cells in Susac syndrome. Study-wide background: Each patient with Susac syndrome, at the time of blood draw, was therapy-naive, on corticosteroids, or on intravenous immunoglobulin alone.

With random hexamers, roughly 0.45 to 1 ug RNA was reverse transcribed. Amplification of TCR beta CDR3 across 54 Vbeta and 13 Jbeta was performed with immunoSEQ multiplex PCR. TCRdb re-analysed the immunoSEQ multiplex PCR reads in MiXCR, keeping a single row per CDR3 protein. In the table there are about 190,000 distinct CDR3 sequences, roughly 91% of which are singletons. CDR3 size: 14 residues. V gave up 6 bases and J gave up 8 bases; unmatched junction bases: 9. Per germline, CDR1 MNHEY and CDR2 SVGEGT. Negative isolation was applied to CD8+ and CD4+ T cells, and FACS enrichment was applied to TEMRA cells.

Sequenced input: CD4+ T cells from PBMCs. The receptor comes from a human donor with Susac syndrome. This chain joins TRBV6-2 or TRBV6-3 and TRBJ2-7; 11 nucleotides agree with TRBD2. In DNA, the CDR3 is TGTGCCAGCAGAAAACTAGCGGGAGTCGACAAGCAGTACTTC. Translated, it gives CASRKLAGVDKQYF.